The clone carrying this TCR beta chain was detected once. Assay used: immunoSEQ multiplex PCR; TCRdb lists only in-frame clones, some missing. The sample contains about 84,000 clones, roughly 78% of which appear only once. The sample originates from a study of radiotherapy plus CTLA-4 blockade in lung cancer. Patients had chemo-refractory metastatic non-small-cell lung cancer and received focal radiation plus CTLA-4 blockade that used ipilimumab. Trimming removed 0 bases at V and 5 bases at J, with 9 bases between. Per germline, CDR1 SGDLS and CDR2 YYNGEE. This CDR3 spans 14 amino acids. The source material was peripheral blood, sampled from a patient treated with radiotherapy plus ipilimumab. The V and J genes are TRBV9 and TRBJ2-1, with no clear D. The source of this sequence is a human donor with non-small cell lung cancer that progressed on radiotherapy plus ipilimumab. CDR3 in DNA: TGTGCCAGCAGCGTAGGCTCATTAGACAATGAGCAGTTCTTC. Translating gives CASSVGSLDNEQFF.